Below, 28 T cell receptor beta chains from the same sample are listed, as sequenced in a study of blood T cell repertoires in COVID-19. Only in-frame clones appear in the TCRdb table, and some are missing; sequencing was by immunoSEQ multiplex PCR. This table has 300,000 to 350,000 clones, 80% to 90% appearing once. Sequences were obtained from PBMCs or T cells enriched from blood (not recorded which). These receptor sequences come from a man in his thirties or forties who had recovered from COVID-19.

Here the CDR3 reads CASSTGMETQYF. The DNA of the CDR3 is TGTGCCAGCAGTACAGGGATGGAGACCCAGTACTTC. The V and J genes are TRBV2 and TRBJ2-5, with D perhaps matching TRBD1 (6 bases). This CDR3 is built from 12 residues. The germline V gene encodes CDR1 SNHLY and CDR2 FYNNEI. The V end was cut by 5 bases, the J end by 5 bases, with 9 bases between.

As regards this clone: Distinct nucleotide sequences in the sample also encode this CDR3. The chain employs TRBV5-6 and TRBJ1-1; no definite D call. Trimming removed 1 base at V and 5 bases at J, with 9 bases between. The CDR3 is 13 residues long. Per the germline V gene, CDR1 is SGHDT and CDR2 is YYEEEE. CDR3 sequence: CASSLPRGTEAFF. The CDR3 DNA reads TGTGCCAGCAGCTTGCCCAGAGGGACTGAAGCTTTCTTT.

The chain carries TRBV10-1 and TRBJ1-2; 8 nucleotides align to TRBD1. The CDR3 spans 13 residues. Looked up from germline, CDR1 is WNHNN and CDR2 is SYGVQD (reference sequence). V lost 6 bases to trimming and J lost 4 bases; unmatched junction nucleotides: 4. The CDR3 DNA follows: TGCGCCAGCAGAAGACAGGGGCTCTATGGCTACACCTTC. Amino acid sequence: CASRRQGLYGYTF.

This clone was observed many times. V usage is TRBV4-3 and J usage is TRBJ2-7; D possibly corresponds to TRBD2 (6 bases). V was cut by 4 bases and J by 3 bases, with 13 bases left in between. The CDR3 contains 14 residues. From germline, CDR1 is LGHNA and CDR2 YSLEER. DNA of the CDR3: TGCGCCAGCAGCCCGGGGCTAGCGCACTACGAGCAGTACTTC. This translates into CASSPGLAHYEQYF.

This clone has a count of ten or more. The chain carries TRBV29-1 and TRBJ1-3; 10 nucleotides agree with TRBD1. The CDR3 consists of 13 residues. J gave up 3 bases and V 6 bases, and 2 bases lay outside the gene matches. Germline V gene lookup returns CDR1 SQVTM and CDR2 ANQGSEA. Here the CDR3 reads CSVRTGGGNTIYF. In DNA, the CDR3 is TGCAGCGTGCGGACAGGGGGTGGAAACACCATATATTTT.

The rearrangement joins TRBV7-8 to TRBJ1-1; no firm D call. V was pared by 7 bases and J by 1 base, with 10 bases between. The CDR3 covers 13 residues. Germline V gene data show CDR1 as SGHVS and CDR2 as FQNEAQ. The CDR3 DNA is TGTGCCAGCACCCTAAACGGGAACACTGAAGCTTTCTTT. As protein: CASTLNGNTEAFF.

V gene TRBV18 combines with J gene TRBJ2-7, with TRBD1 matching 9 bases. This CDR3 has 16 amino acids. Germline loops: CDR1 KGHSH, CDR2 LQKENI. J gave up 6 bases and V 0 bases, and 9 bases lay outside the gene matches. The CDR3 sequence: CASSPPGGQGLGEQYF. The CDR3 nucleotides read TGTGCCAGCTCACCACCGGGGGGACAGGGTTTAGGCGAGCAGTACTTC.

The chain has TRBV7-8 and TRBJ1-6; 8 bases map to TRBD1. This CDR3 contains 13 residues. V shed 6 bases, J shed 9 bases, and the junction held 4 bases outside the gene matches. From germline, CDR1 is SGHVS and CDR2 FQNEAQ. CDR3 sequence (DNA): TGTGCCAGCAGGGGACAGGTGGGTTCACCCCTCCACTTT. Translated: CASRGQVGSPLHF. Using reference TRBV7-8 and TRBJ1-6 for the parts outside the CDR3, the full variable domain is GAGVSQSPRYKVAKRGQDVALRCDPISGHVSLFWYQQALGQGPEFLTYFQNEAQLDKSGLPSDRFFAERPEGSVSTLKIQRTQQEDSAVYLCASRGQVGSPLHFGNGTRLTVT.

The chain uses TRBV5-1 and TRBJ2-6; 7 nucleotides match TRBD1. V shed 6 bases, J shed 2 bases, and the junction held 2 bases outside the gene matches. Germline V CDR1 and CDR2: SGHRS, YFSETQ. The CDR3 has 14 residues. The CDR3 reads CASTQGTGANVLTF. CDR3 in DNA: TGCGCCAGCACACAGGGGACTGGGGCCAACGTCCTGACTTTC.

The chain has TRBV3-1 (or the pseudogene TRBV3-2) and TRBJ1-2; unclear D gene. V dropped 0 bases and J dropped 7 bases, with 15 bases sitting between them. This CDR3 comprises 15 residues. Germline V CDR1 and CDR2: LGHDT, YNNKEL (reference sequence). The DNA of the CDR3 is TGTGCCAGCAGCCAAGATCTTGTGACATCAGCTGGCTACACCTTC. Translated: CASSQDLVTSAGYTF.

The chain couples TRBV5-1 to TRBJ2-7; 11 positions match TRBD1. The CDR3 is 13 residues long. CDR1 and CDR2 from the germline V gene are SGHRS and YFSETQ. V lost 0 bases and J lost 11; bases outside the gene matches: 4. The CDR3: CASSLGTGGGEYF. DNA for the CDR3: TGCGCCAGCAGCTTGGGGACAGGGGGCGGAGAGTACTTC.

V is TRBV7-2 and J is TRBJ1-5, with 8 bases lining up with TRBD1. J gave up 0 bases and V 2 bases, and 9 bases lay outside the gene matches. The germline CDR1 and CDR2 sequences are SGHTA and FQGNSA. The CDR3 contains 18 residues. The DNA of the CDR3 is TGTGCCAGCAGCTTACTATCGACAGGGGTTTATAGCAATCAGCCCCAGCATTTT. This gives the protein CASSLLSTGVYSNQPQHF.

The rearrangement uses TRBV4-1 and TRBJ1-1; TRBD1 aligns across 11 bases. Unmatched junction bases numbered 8, after V lost 3 bases and J lost 2 bases. This CDR3 has 17 residues. Germline V lookup: CDR1 MGHRA, CDR2 YSYEKL. The CDR3 reads CASSHGQGATLNTEAFF. Here the CDR3 DNA reads TGCGCCAGCAGCCACGGACAGGGGGCGACCCTTAACACTGAAGCTTTCTTT.

V gene TRBV7-8 combines with J gene TRBJ1-6; D remains ambiguous. This CDR3 has 14 amino acids. Germline CDR1 SGHVS, CDR2 FQNEAQ. Trimming removed 5 bases at V and 10 bases at J, with 15 bases between. The CDR3 protein is CASSPLTGESPLHF. In nucleotides, the CDR3 is TGTGCCAGCAGCCCCTTGACGGGAGAATCACCCCTCCACTTT.

The V call is TRBV5-5, the J call TRBJ1-1; the D is unclear. Germline CDR1 SGHKS, CDR2 YYEKEE (reference sequence). V lost 2 bases and J lost 2, with 10 bases in between. The CDR3 consists of 14 residues. CDR3 nucleotide sequence: TGTGCCAGCAGCTTTGAGACTTACAACACTGAAGCTTTCTTT. It is translated as CASSFETYNTEAFF.

Remarks on this clone: This CDR3 is also generated by other DNA sequences in the sample. The rearrangement joins TRBV6-5 to TRBJ1-2; 9 bases agree with TRBD1. Unmatched junction bases numbered 6, after V lost 6 bases and J lost 7 bases. The CDR3 length is 13 residues. Germline V gene data show CDR1 as MNHEY and CDR2 as SVGAGI. CDR3 bases: TGTGCCAGCAGCAGAACAGGGGGCGGTGGCTACACCTTC. Residues: CASSRTGGGGYTF.

The CDR3 loop is CASSLSARLETQYF. The CDR3 DNA sequence: TGCGCCAGCAGCTTGTCTGCCAGATTGGAGACCCAGTACTTC. The genes are TRBV5-1 and TRBJ2-5; D ambiguous. The CDR3 spans 14 residues. CDR1 and CDR2 from the germline V gene are SGHRS and YFSETQ. V lost 1 base, J lost 5 bases, and 12 bases lay in between.

The chain combines TRBV9 with TRBJ2-1; 7 nucleotides agree with TRBD1. J gave up 1 base and V 0 bases, and 4 bases lay outside the gene matches. Germline CDR1 is SGDLS and CDR2 is YYNGEE. The CDR3 loop spans 16 amino acids. In DNA form, the CDR3 reads TGTGCCAGCAGCGTAGTAGGGACAGCTTCCTACAATGAGCAGTTCTTC. This translates into CASSVVGTASYNEQFF.

This chain uses TRBV7-9 with TRBJ1-3; D gene uncertain. The CDR3 is 16 residues long. Germline-derived CDR1 and CDR2 are SEHNR and FQNEAQ (reference sequence). With 1 base removed from V and 0 bases from J, the gap between germline ends came to 10 bases. The CDR3 region has the DNA TGTGCCAGCAGCTTAGTACCGGGAAGCTCTGGAAACACCATATATTTT. Its translation: CASSLVPGSSGNTIYF.

Here the CDR3 DNA reads TGTGCCAGCAGTGCACCGGGGGGGCAGAATGAGCAGTTCTTC. Protein product: CASSAPGGQNEQFF. This rearrangement joins TRBV25-1 to TRBJ2-1; 8 positions match TRBD2. Germline values: CDR1 MGHDK, CDR2 SYGVNS. The CDR3 loop spans 14 amino acids. The trim removed 4 bases at V and 7 bases at J, leaving 6 bases unmatched.

The J gene is TRBJ2-1, the V gene TRBV6-4, with a weak D call TRBD1 (6 bases). This CDR3 spans 12 amino acids. Germline assignment: CDR1 MRHNA and CDR2 SNTAGT. Deletions cut 2 bases from V and 7 bases from J, with 6 bases between. CDR3 DNA: TGTGCCAGCAGTGACAGGGGGAATGAGCAGTTCTTC. This translates into CASSDRGNEQFF.

In its sample, this clone was seen a few times. This sequence joins TRBV5-4 and TRBJ2-2; TRBD2 might be the D (5 bases). The CDR3 runs to 15 residues. The germline V gene has CDR1 SGHNT and CDR2 YYREEE (reference sequence). The V and J ends lost 2 bases and 5 bases respectively, with 13 bases between them. CDR3 loop: CASSFLLGFTGELFF. CDR3 DNA sequence: TGTGCCAGCAGCTTCTTACTAGGGTTTACCGGGGAGCTGTTTTTT. Together with reference TRBV5-4 and TRBJ2-2, the CDR3 gives the full variable domain: ETGVTQSPTHLIKTRGQQVTLRCSSQSGHNTVSWYQQALGQGPQFIFQYYREEENGRGNFPPRFSGLQFPNYSSELNVNALELDDSALYLCASSFLLGFTGELFFGEGSRLTVL.

The chain couples TRBV6-5 to TRBJ2-3; D not resolved. Germline V lookup: CDR1 MNHEY, CDR2 SVGAGI. Trimming removed 6 bases from V and 2 bases from J, with 12 bases in between. This CDR3 is built from 14 residues. The CDR3 DNA is TGTGCCAGCAGGCGGATTGGCGTCACAGATACGCAGTATTTT. Protein product: CASRRIGVTDTQYF.

This chain connects TRBV2 to TRBJ1-2, with 8 positions matching TRBD1. CDR3 length equals 15 residues. CDR1 SNHLY and CDR2 FYNNEI come from the germline V gene. The junction had 10 bases not matched to a gene; V was cut back by 8 bases and J by 2 bases. CDR3 coding DNA: TGTGCCAGCCGAAGCTACAGGGGGGGAAACTATGGCTACACCTTC. Its translation: CASRSYRGGNYGYTF. Variable domain in full (rest from reference TRBV2 and TRBJ1-2): EPEVTQTPSHQVTQMGQEVILRCVPISNHLYFYWYRQILGQKVEFLVSFYNNEISEKSEIFDDQFSVERPDGSNFTLKIRSTKLEDSAMYFCASRSYRGGNYGYTFGSGTRLTVV.

This clone has just a few counts. The V gene is TRBV18, the J gene TRBJ1-1, with D perhaps matching TRBD1 (6 bases). Per the germline V gene, CDR1 is KGHSH and CDR2 is LQKENI. This CDR3 has 13 residues. Between the trimmed V and J ends, which lost 8 bases and 2 bases, there was a span of 12 bases. CDR3: CASAEQGNTEAFF. The CDR3 nucleotides are TGTGCCAGCGCAGAACAGGGCAACACTGAAGCTTTCTTT.

The J gene is TRBJ2-2, the V gene TRBV11-2; D gene uncertain. Trimming removed 0 bases at V and 4 bases at J, with 9 bases between. The germline V gene encodes CDR1 SGHAT and CDR2 FQNNGV. This CDR3 has 15 residues. The CDR3 reads CASSLEQLLTGELFF. The DNA of the CDR3 is TGTGCCAGCAGCTTAGAACAGCTACTCACCGGGGAGCTGTTTTTT.

The sample holds one count of this clone. The chain has TRBV5-4 and TRBJ1-2, with 7 bases fitting TRBD1. CDR1 is SGHNT, CDR2 YYREEE, per germline (reference sequence). The CDR3 is 15 residues long. V gave up 4 bases and J gave up 0 bases; unmatched junction bases: 6. The CDR3 sequence: CASSRGTDPNYGYTF. DNA for the CDR3: TGTGCCAGCAGCCGCGGGACAGATCCTAACTATGGCTACACCTTC.

The chain couples TRBV5-1 to TRBJ1-5; 7 nucleotides agree with TRBD1. The CDR3 has 13 residues. CDR1 is SGHRS, CDR2 YFSETQ, per germline. The junction had 1 base not matched to a gene; V was cut back by 0 bases and J by 7 bases. CDR3 amino acids: CASSLEGGQPQHF. CDR3 bases: TGCGCCAGCAGCTTGGAAGGGGGCCAGCCCCAGCATTTT.